The entry that follows covers one T cell receptor beta chain sequence. The antigen remains unidentified. Looked up from germline, CDR1 is LGHNA and CDR2 is YNFKEQ. There are 19 residues in the CDR3. V was pared by 0 bases and J by 0 bases, with 18 bases between. The data stem from a study of cytomegalovirus exposure and HLA in healthy donors. Study background: HLA-typed donors were the source of about 85 million unique TCRs, which an early data release held.

Study results and caveats: Reportedly, TCR beta sequences accurately predicted HLA-A and HLA-B alleles in most subjects. Analysis was performed later, and it showed HLA-associated TCR beta chains to be more clonally expanded than equally common others. In a later analysis, specific HLA alleles were associated with 16,000 or so TCR beta sequences at a 0.05 false discovery rate.

The PCR employed 60 Vbeta primers together with 13 Jbeta primers. Method: immunoSEQ multiplex PCR; TCRdb's copy keeps in-frame clones and lacks some. This table has some 140,000 clones, approximately 80% appearing once. The source is a woman under 30 in good health and CMV-seronegative. The genes are TRBV4-2 and TRBJ2-1, with TRBD2 as a possible D gene (6 bases). The sample comprised PBMCs. The CDR3 protein is CASSQEAVAAAFSYNEQFF. The CDR3 bases are TGTGCCAGCAGCCAAGAAGCAGTAGCGGCAGCCTTCTCCTACAATGAGCAGTTCTTC.